This TCR beta chain stems from a study of shared clonotypes between healthy human individuals. The study ran the assay at deep level. The table came from immunoSEQ multiplex PCR; TCRdb's copy has only in-frame clones and leaves some out. The sample consists of fewer than 700,000 clones, 90% to 95% of them appearing once. Naive CD8 cells were CD45RO-negative, positively selected for CCR7, excluding terminally differentiated effector memory CD45RA+ cells. This CDR3 contains 16 residues. Germline trimming cut 3 bases from V and 4 bases from J; bases unmatched to any gene: 9. Looked up from germline, CDR1 is MGHRA and CDR2 is YSYEKL. Study-level findings and limits: Investigators collected only blood, and repertoires in tissues likely differ. At large depth, rarefaction still showed sorted-subset sequencing to be incomplete.

About this clone itself: Its antigen is unidentified.

The sample was naive CD8+ T cells sorted from blood. V usage is TRBV4-1 and J usage is TRBJ2-1; TRBD1 matches at 7 bases. The TCR originated in a woman in her 30s in good health. CDR3 region: CASSQSDRVVYNEQFF. DNA for the CDR3: TGCGCCAGCAGCCAGTCCGACAGGGTGGTTTACAATGAGCAGTTCTTC.